This T cell receptor beta chain was identified in a study of shared clonotypes between healthy human individuals. Each PCR replicate from the sorted subsets contained 150 to 200 ng DNA, which is some 31,000 T cell genomes. Profiled with immunoSEQ multiplex PCR; TCRdb holds only in-frame clones, not every one. The table records about 1.5 million clones, approximately 98% of them present only once. Only one count was recorded for this clone. Sequenced: naive CD4+ T cells sorted from blood. The sample's subset: CD45RA+ positively selected. The sequence was collected from a young man in good health.

CDR3 sequence reads: CASSQDRAWDEQYF. The CDR3 DNA reads as TGCGCCAGCAGCCAGGACAGGGCGTGGGACGAGCAGTACTTC. The chain carries TRBV4-3 and TRBJ2-7; 8 positions agree with TRBD1. Unmatched junction bases numbered 6, after V lost 3 bases and J lost 5 bases. The CDR3 totals 14 residues. In germline, CDR1 is LGHNA, CDR2 YSLEER.